The text below deals with one T cell receptor (beta chain). Clones were sequenced by immunoSEQ multiplex PCR, and TCRdb holds only the in-frame ones, with some missing. The sample holds under 200,000 clones, around three quarters seen once. V lost 1 base and J lost 5, with 17 bases in between. This CDR3 region has 16 residues. Germline values: CDR1 MGHDK, CDR2 SYGVNS. The data originate from a study of blood T cell repertoires in COVID-19. The chain combines TRBV25-1 with TRBJ2-5; tentatively, D is TRBD2 (6 bases). Sequenced material: peripheral blood. The sequence was collected from a man aged 55-75 years with active or convalescent COVID-19. This CDR3 is CASSEFDGRISETQYF. Written as DNA, the CDR3 is TGTGCCAGCAGTGAATTCGACGGGAGAATATCGGAGACCCAGTACTTC.